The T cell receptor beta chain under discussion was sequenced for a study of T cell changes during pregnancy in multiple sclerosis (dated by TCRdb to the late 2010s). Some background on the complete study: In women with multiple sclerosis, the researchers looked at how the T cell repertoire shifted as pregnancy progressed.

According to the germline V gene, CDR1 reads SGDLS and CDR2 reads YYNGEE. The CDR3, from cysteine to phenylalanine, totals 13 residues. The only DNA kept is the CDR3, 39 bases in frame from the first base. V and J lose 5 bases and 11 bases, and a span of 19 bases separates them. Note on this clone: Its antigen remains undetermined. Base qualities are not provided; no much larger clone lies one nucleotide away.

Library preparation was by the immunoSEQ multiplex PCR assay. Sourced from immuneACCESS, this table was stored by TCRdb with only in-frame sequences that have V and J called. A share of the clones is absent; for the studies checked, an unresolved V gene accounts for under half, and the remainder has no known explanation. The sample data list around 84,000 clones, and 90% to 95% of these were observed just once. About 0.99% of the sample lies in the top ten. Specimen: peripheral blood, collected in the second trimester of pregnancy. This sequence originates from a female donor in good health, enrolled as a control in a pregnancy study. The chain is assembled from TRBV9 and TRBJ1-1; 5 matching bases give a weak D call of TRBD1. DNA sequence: TGTGCCAGCAGGGCCATCGGGGGTATGCGTGCTTTCTTT. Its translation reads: CASRAIGGMRAFF.